The 32 T cell receptor beta chains in this list originate from one sample, sequenced in a study of T cells in Graves' hyperthyroidism and ophthalmopathy. RNA transcripts were the template for amplifying TCR beta CDR3 regions. First-round RT-PCR targeting the TCR CDR3 was performed with the HTBI primer set. Each CDR3 protein gets one entry after TCRdb re-called the multiplex PCR reads with MiXCR. The sample holds around 600,000 distinct CDR3 sequences, around 16% seen once. Sample: blood. All receptors come from a woman in her thirties or forties with Graves' ophthalmopathy.

The sample holds many counts of this clonotype. The junction departs from the called germline gene at one end, perhaps through a read error. The V call is TRBV7-7, the J call TRBJ2-5; D is possibly TRBD1 or TRBD2 (5 bases each). The CDR3 extends over 15 amino acids. Germline CDR1 reads SSHAT; CDR2 reads FNYEAQ (reference sequence). CDR3 nucleotides: TGTGCTAGCAGCCGAGAGGGGACCCCCGGGGAGACCCAGTACTTC. Encoded protein: CASSREGTPGETQYF. Full variable domain (rest looked up from reference TRBV7-7 and TRBJ2-5): GAGVSQSPRYKVTKRGQDVTLRCDPISSHATLYWYQQALGQGPEFLTYFNYEAQPDKSGLPSDRFSAERPEGSISTLTIQRTEQRDSAMYRCASSREGTPGETQYFGPGTRLLVL.

In this sample, this clonotype turned up many times. The rearrangement joins TRBV20-1 to TRBJ2-3; no reliable D call. This CDR3 is built from 14 residues. V lost 1 base and J 4 bases, leaving 12 bases between the germline ends. CDR1 and CDR2 from the germline V gene are DFQATT and SNEGSKA (reference sequence). The chain's CDR3 is CSARAGRLPDTQYF. For the CDR3, the DNA is TGCAGTGCTAGAGCCGGGCGGTTACCAGATACGCAGTATTTT.

This clonotype was counted at least ten times. The gene calls are TRBV3-1 and TRBJ2-2, with 8 bases aligning to TRBD2. Per the germline V gene, CDR1 is LGHDT and CDR2 is YNNKEL (reference sequence). Losses at the gene ends were 4 bases for V and 7 bases for J; bases not matched to a gene: 5. There are 14 residues in the CDR3. Written as DNA, the CDR3 is TGTGCCAGCAGCCCCTCTGCGGGAGGCGGGGAGCTGTTTTTT. It codes for CASSPSAGGGELFF.

Ten or more counts support this clonotype. CDR3 in DNA: TGCGCCAGTGGGGGGGGCAGGGGTGAGACTGAAGCTTTCTTT. Amino acid sequence: CASGGGRGETEAFF. V and J are TRBV5-1 and TRBJ1-1; weak D call: TRBD1 (6 bases). With 8 bases removed from V and 5 bases from J, the gap between germline ends came to 19 bases. Germline V lookup: CDR1 SGHRS, CDR2 YFSETQ. The CDR3 runs to 14 residues.

This clonotype was detected a few times. The V gene is TRBV24-1, the J gene TRBJ2-1; D unresolved. Looked up from germline, CDR1 is KGHDR and CDR2 is SFDVKD. This CDR3 comprises 14 residues. V was trimmed by 4 bases and J by 5 bases, leaving 11 bases between them. CDR3 sequence: CATSDPSLNNEQFF. The DNA of the CDR3 is TGTGCCACCAGTGACCCCTCGCTAAACAATGAGCAGTTCTTC.

This chain uses TRBV2 with TRBJ2-7; no clear D gene. This CDR3 region has 15 residues. Trimming took 6 bases from V and 1 from J, leaving 16 bases between them. Germline V CDR1 and CDR2: SNHLY, FYNNEI. For the CDR3, the DNA is TGTGCCAGCAGCGTAGCTCCGGGTCCTTCCTACGAGCAGTACTTC. It encodes CASSVAPGPSYEQYF.

The J gene is TRBJ2-7, the V gene TRBV12-3 or TRBV12-4; D might be TRBD1 (5 bases). The CDR3 is made up of 12 amino acids. The V end lost 6 bases, the J end lost 7 bases, and 13 bases lay between the germline ends. The CDR3 region is CASSQSSGEQYF. The CDR3 DNA sequence: TGTGCCAGCAGCCAAAGCTCAGGGGAGCAGTACTTC.

This clonotype was detected ten times or more. The gene calls are TRBV12-3 or TRBV12-4 and TRBJ1-2; unclear D gene. Trimming pared 4 bases from V and 7 bases from J, leaving 7 bases between. The CDR3 totals 11 residues. CDR3 DNA sequence: TGTGCCAGCAGTTCCAACACTGGCTACACCTTC. It translates to CASSSNTGYTF.

The sample holds many counts of this clonotype. The gene calls are TRBV12-3 or TRBV12-4 and TRBJ2-7; D is perhaps TRBD1 or TRBD2 (5 bases each). Trimming shortened V by 6 bases and J by 1 base, and 16 bases separated the two germline ends. CDR3 length equals 15 residues. The CDR3 protein is CASSGHEGSSYEQYF. Here the CDR3 DNA reads TGTGCCAGCAGCGGACACGAGGGCAGTTCCTACGAGCAGTACTTC.

This clonotype was detected many times. This sequence joins TRBV29-1 and TRBJ2-7, with a tentative D call TRBD1 (7 bases). The ends were cut back, 6 bases at V and 2 bases at J, with 17 bases in the middle. The CDR3 covers 14 residues. Germline lookup yields CDR1 SQVTM and CDR2 ANQGSEA. The chain's CDR3 is CSVLDRDFPYEQYF. The CDR3 coding sequence is TGCAGCGTACTCGACAGGGACTTCCCCTACGAGCAGTACTTC.

This clonotype was detected many times. The V gene is TRBV18, the J gene TRBJ1-2, with TRBD1 matching over 8 bases. The CDR3 covers 14 residues. Trimming removed 8 bases from V and 4 bases from J; junction bases left unmatched: 9. Looked up from germline, CDR1 is KGHSH and CDR2 is LQKENI. The CDR3 protein is CASKPPGTGYGYTF. CDR3 DNA sequence: TGTGCCAGCAAACCTCCCGGGACAGGCTATGGCTACACCTTC.

Only a few counts were recorded for this clonotype. V usage is TRBV4-2 and J usage is TRBJ2-3; 11 positions match TRBD1. Trimming at V came to 3 bases and at J to 5 bases, leaving 7 bases not matched to a gene. CDR1 and CDR2 from the germline V gene are LGHNA and YNFKEQ. The CDR3 runs to 16 residues. CDR3 in amino acids: CASSHGGQGVKDTQYF. CDR3 bases: TGTGCCAGCAGCCATGGGGGACAGGGGGTAAAAGATACGCAGTATTTT.

The chain is built from TRBV12-3 or TRBV12-4 and TRBJ1-6; tentatively, D is TRBD1 (5 bases). Trimming shortened V by 8 bases and J by 0 bases, and 11 bases separated the two germline ends. The CDR3 sequence is 15 residues long. CDR3 region: CASARGPSYNSPLHF. CDR3 coding DNA: TGTGCCAGCGCCCGGGGCCCCTCCTATAATTCACCCCTCCACTTT.

This clonotype has more than one count but fewer than ten. The chain links TRBV7-9 to TRBJ2-2; 10 positions match TRBD2. CDR1 SEHNR and CDR2 FQNEAQ come from the germline V gene (reference sequence). CDR3 size: 16 residues. The V segment lost 5 bases and the J segment 5 bases; nucleotides outside the gene matches: 8. CDR3 protein: CASSVSSGRGTGELFF. CDR3 DNA: TGTGCCAGCAGCGTTTCTAGCGGGAGAGGGACCGGGGAGCTGTTTTTT. Using reference TRBV7-9 and TRBJ2-2 for the parts outside the CDR3, the full variable domain is DTGVSQNPRHKITKRGQNVTFRCDPISEHNRLYWYRQTLGQGPEFLTYFQNEAQLEKSRLLSDRFSAERPKGSFSTLEIQRTEQGDSAMYLCASSVSSGRGTGELFFGEGSRLTVL.

This clonotype was observed many times. This chain links TRBV18 with TRBJ2-1; no firm D call. V was shortened by 2 bases and J by 1 base, with 9 bases between the two germline ends. The germline V gene has CDR1 KGHSH and CDR2 LQKENI. The CDR3 is made up of 15 amino acids. This CDR3 is CASSPGQVSYNEQFF. The CDR3 DNA reads TGTGCCAGCTCACCAGGCCAGGTGTCCTACAATGAGCAGTTCTTC.

This clonotype was detected a few times. The chain combines TRBV6-2 or TRBV6-3 with TRBJ1-5; 9 nucleotides agree with TRBD1. The CDR3 runs to 16 residues. V dropped 6 bases and J dropped 1; count of bases not matched to a gene: 7. Germline V gene data show CDR1 as MNHEY and CDR2 as SVGEGT. CDR3 DNA: TGTGCCAGCAGGTCCGGGACAGGGCTGAGCAATCAGCCCCAGCATTTT. This codes for CASRSGTGLSNQPQHF.

The sample holds many counts of this clonotype. One junction end does not reproduce the germline sequence, and a read error may be involved. The V call is TRBV5-1, the J call TRBJ1-6, with D unresolved. CDR1 is SGHRS, CDR2 YFSETQ, per germline. This CDR3 has 12 amino acids. The CDR3 loop reads CASSLVDSPLHF. CDR3 DNA sequence: TGTGCCAGCAGCTTAGTGGATTCACCCCTCCACTTT.

This clonotype has a count of ten or more. The chain has TRBV5-1 and TRBJ2-1; 13 bases line up with TRBD2. In germline, CDR1 is SGHRS, CDR2 YFSETQ. The CDR3 is made up of 17 amino acids. Losses at the gene ends were 4 bases for V and 3 bases for J; bases not matched to a gene: 7. CDR3 DNA sequence: TGCGCCAGCAGCCGCGGACTAGCGGGGGTGGGCTACAATGAGCAGTTCTTC. It codes for CASSRGLAGVGYNEQFF.

The rearrangement joins TRBV29-1 to TRBJ2-7, with a possible D match to TRBD1 (6 bases). Trimming shortened V by 4 bases and J by 2 bases, and 9 bases separated the two germline ends. The CDR3 has 12 residues. The germline CDR1 and CDR2 sequences are SQVTM and ANQGSEA. CDR3 in DNA: TGCAGCGTTGGTCCAGGGGCCTACGAGCAGTACTTC. Translation: CSVGPGAYEQYF.

This clonotype showed up many times. The chain employs TRBV5-4 and TRBJ2-2; 9 bases match TRBD1. Germline CDR1 reads SGHNT; CDR2 reads YYREEE (reference sequence). The CDR3 is 14 amino acids. Trimming cost V 4 bases and J 7 bases; bases outside gene matches: 5. The DNA for the CDR3 is TGTGCCAGCAGCCTCACAGGGGGCGGCGGGGAGCTGTTTTTT. This codes for CASSLTGGGGELFF.

Many counts were recorded for this clonotype. The chain combines TRBV18 with TRBJ1-1; a possible D gene is TRBD1 (6 bases). Germline values: CDR1 KGHSH, CDR2 LQKENI. This CDR3 contains 14 residues. With 4 bases removed from V and 1 base from J, the gap between germline ends came to 10 bases. CDR3 residues: CASSQTTGNTEAFF. The CDR3 DNA reads TGTGCCAGCTCACAGACGACAGGGAACACTGAAGCTTTCTTT.

This clonotype has a count of ten or more. The gene calls are TRBV7-2 and TRBJ2-5; possibly TRBD1 for D (6 bases). Germline lookup yields CDR1 SGHTA and CDR2 FQGNSA. This CDR3 is built from 15 residues. Trimming shortened V by 5 bases and J by 5 bases, and 18 bases separated the two germline ends. This CDR3 reads CASSLQTGAGETQYF. The CDR3, as DNA: TGTGCCAGCAGCCTTCAGACAGGCGCCGGGGAGACCCAGTACTTC.

The chain is built from TRBV4-1 and TRBJ1-5; D is uncertain. Germline V gives CDR1 MGHRA, CDR2 YSYEKL. V was pared by 0 bases and J by 5 bases, with 8 bases between. This CDR3 has 14 residues. The CDR3 region is CASSQDPLYQPQHF. The CDR3 DNA reads TGCGCCAGCAGCCAAGATCCCCTCTATCAGCCCCAGCATTTT.

This sequence joins TRBV7-9 and TRBJ1-3, with D possibly matching TRBD1 (5 bases). CDR3 length: 16 residues. Germline CDR1 and CDR2: SEHNR and FQNEAQ (reference sequence). Trimming removed 5 bases from V and 0 bases from J, with 14 bases in between. CDR3 residues: CASSPGTLHSGNTIYF. The DNA for the CDR3 is TGTGCCAGCAGCCCCGGGACCCTTCACTCTGGAAACACCATATATTTT.

The sample holds a few counts of this clonotype. The rearrangement uses TRBV27 and TRBJ2-1, with D possibly matching TRBD2 (6 bases). The CDR3 spans 15 residues. The germline V and J ends were trimmed by 6 bases and 0 bases, with 12 bases remaining between them. Germline V lookup: CDR1 MNHEY, CDR2 SMNVEV (reference sequence). The CDR3 DNA is TGTGCCAGCAGCGGCGGGGATTTCTCCTACAATGAGCAGTTCTTC. Translated, it gives CASSGGDFSYNEQFF.

There are a few counts of this clonotype. V gene TRBV11-2 combines with J gene TRBJ2-1, with a weak D call TRBD2 (5 bases). This CDR3 is 16 amino acids long. Germline V gene sequence: CDR1 SGHAT, CDR2 FQNNGV. Trimming left V 5 bases short and J 4 bases short, with 18 bases between. The CDR3 sequence: CASSRRGSEIYNEQFF. The CDR3 DNA reads TGTGCCAGCAGCCGCCGCGGTAGCGAGATTTACAATGAGCAGTTCTTC.

Ten or more counts support this clonotype. The gene calls are TRBV12-3 or TRBV12-4 and TRBJ2-7, with 11 bases fitting TRBD1. V trimming: 2 bases; J trimming: 4 bases; junction bases outside the gene matches: 4. The CDR3 has 15 amino acids. This chain's CDR3 is CASSLSDRGLYEQYF. The CDR3 region has the DNA TGTGCCAGCAGTTTATCGGACAGGGGGCTATACGAGCAGTACTTC.

This clonotype was observed at least ten times. The chain has TRBV3-1 and TRBJ1-2, with no clear D. V was pared by 1 base and J by 5 bases, with 5 bases between. There are 12 residues in the CDR3. The V gene's germline CDR1 is LGHDT and CDR2 YNNKEL (reference sequence). The CDR3 sequence: CASSQAWYGYTF. CDR3 DNA sequence: TGTGCCAGCAGCCAAGCGTGGTATGGCTACACCTTC.

This clonotype was counted between two and nine times. A much larger clone differs by one base, so this may be a read error. The genes are TRBV11-2 and TRBJ2-5; D assignment may be TRBD1 or TRBD2 (5 bases each). The germline V and J ends were trimmed by 5 bases and 6 bases, with 16 bases remaining between them. The CDR3 contains 14 residues. Germline CDR1 is SGHAT and CDR2 is FQNNGV. This CDR3 reads CASSNSGRGKTQYF. The CDR3 DNA follows: TGTGCCAGCAGCAACTCGGGACGGGGAAAGACCCAGTACTTC.

The genes are TRBV6-1 and TRBJ2-7; possible D gene TRBD2, 5 bases. In germline, CDR1 is MNHNS, CDR2 SASEGT. This CDR3 has 13 residues. Trimming took off 7 bases at V and 5 bases at J, with 15 bases between the two ends. The CDR3 sequence: CASNILDGDEQYF. As DNA, the CDR3 is TGTGCCAGCAATATACTAGATGGAGACGAGCAGTACTTC.

This clonotype was found a few times. This chain links TRBV5-1 with TRBJ1-4; 7 nucleotides align to TRBD1. This CDR3 comprises 14 residues. Germline V lookup: CDR1 SGHRS, CDR2 YFSETQ. V trimming: 3 bases; J trimming: 6 bases; junction bases outside the gene matches: 5. CDR3 sequence: CASSSGTDYEKLFF. CDR3 bases: TGCGCCAGCAGCTCCGGGACAGATTATGAAAAACTGTTTTTT.

This chain joins TRBV19 and TRBJ2-1; 12 positions match TRBD2. The V gene end was trimmed by 5 bases and the J gene end by 6 bases; junction bases not matched to a gene: 11. Germline CDR1 LNHDA, CDR2 SQIVND (reference sequence). CDR3 length equals 17 residues. The CDR3 DNA is TGTGCCAGTAGTTCATACCTGACTAGCGGGAGAGGCAATGAGCAGTTCTTC. This codes for CASSSYLTSGRGNEQFF. The variable domain in full, completed from reference TRBV19 and TRBJ2-1, reads DGGITQSPKYLFRKEGQNVTLSCEQNLNHDAMYWYRQDPGQGLRLIYYSQIVNDFQKGDIAEGYSVSREKKESFPLTVTSAQKNPTAFYLCASSSYLTSGRGNEQFFGPGTRLTVL.